What follows is one TCR beta chain and its context. The antigen is not known. The CDR3 sequence is 16 residues long. Germline V gene data show CDR1 as MNHNS and CDR2 as SASEGT. This sample was taken from a study of follicular helper T cells after annual influenza vaccination. Whole-study context: After each seasonal flu vaccination, blood came on days 0, 7 and 28. Some donors were sampled over the 2013-2014, 2014-2015 and 2015-2016 vaccinations.

Study-level points and caveats: ICOS+CD38+ cTfh clonality tracked population frequency, and its change tracked circulating plasmablast change.

The time point is: 2014-2015 season, pre-vaccination. Survey level resolution was used for TCRB sequencing. Profiled with immunoSEQ multiplex PCR; TCRdb holds only in-frame clones, not every one. Of 27,000 or so clones detected, 70% to 90% appear once; the ten largest clones hold roughly 1.1%. Sequenced material: CXCR5+ CD38- circulating T follicular helper cells from blood, taken on the day of influenza vaccination. Subset defined: circulating Tfh, non-naive CD4+CXCR5+PD-1+ (ICOS+CD38+ or ICOS-CD38-). The chain couples TRBV6-1 to TRBJ2-5; 7 bases fit TRBD2. The better agreement between TRBJ2-7 and the DNA end casts doubt on the J call. This receptor was taken from an adult who received the influenza vaccine. The CDR3: CASSEAGWASGHEQYF. The DNA of the CDR3 is TGTGCCAGCAGTGAAGCGGGGTGGGCTAGCGGTCACGAGCAGTACTTC.